Presented here are 28 T cell receptor beta chains from one specimen sequenced in a study of beta chain bispecific antibodies for T cell cancers. TCRdb called the 5' RACE reads again in MiXCR, with one record for every CDR3 protein. The repertoire holds 20,000 or so distinct CDR3 sequences, with approximately 2.4% as singletons. These TCRs' antigens remain unknown. Either OKT3 anti-CD3 antibody or CD3/CD28 beads expanded T cells from blood mononuclear cells over roughly 3 days. The study, taken as a whole, reports: Most targeted TRBV signal came from the leukemia cell line cells, not normal T cells.

The sample was healthy donor T cells cultured with leukemia cells. The receptors here all came from a human donor in good health. Some clones in this sample may be carry-over from other donors' samples.

This clonotype has a count of ten or more. This chain connects TRBV2 to TRBJ1-6; 7 positions agree with TRBD1. The CDR3 contains 16 residues. The trim removed 6 bases at V and 7 bases at J, leaving 12 bases unmatched. Looked up from germline, CDR1 is SNHLY and CDR2 is FYNNEI. CDR3: CASSVYSGTENSPLHF. CDR3 nucleotides: TGTGCCAGCAGCGTCTACTCCGGGACAGAAAATTCACCCCTCCACTTT. Based on the CDR3 plus reference TRBV2 and TRBJ1-6, the full variable domain is EPEVTQTPSHQVTQMGQEVILRCVPISNHLYFYWYRQILGQKVEFLVSFYNNEISEKSEIFDDQFSVERPDGSNFTLKIRSTKLEDSAMYFCASSVYSGTENSPLHFGNGTRLTVT.

This clonotype was found many times. This rearrangement joins TRBV6-2 or TRBV6-3 to TRBJ2-7, with D perhaps assigned TRBD1 or TRBD2 (6 bases each). The V and J ends lost 2 bases and 6 bases respectively, with 38 bases between them. The CDR3 length is 22 residues. Germline CDR1 is MNHEY and CDR2 is SVGEGT. The CDR3 sequence: CASSYLDLNGQRVGAPRFEQYF. The CDR3 nucleotides are TGTGCCAGCAGTTACCTCGACTTAAACGGACAGCGGGTAGGCGCCCCTCGCTTCGAGCAGTACTTC.

This clonotype was found many times. The V call is TRBV9, the J call TRBJ1-1; 7 nucleotides agree with TRBD1. Germline-derived CDR1 and CDR2 are SGDLS and YYNGEE. The CDR3 spans 14 residues. Losses at the gene ends were 4 bases for V and 7 bases for J; bases not matched to a gene: 10. DNA of the CDR3: TGTGCCAGCAGCTCCACCGACAGGGCACTTGAAGCTTTCTTT. Its translation is CASSSTDRALEAFF. The full variable domain, in which reference TRBV9 and TRBJ1-1 provide the parts outside the CDR3, is DSGVTQTPKHLITATGQRVTLRCSPRSGDLSVYWYQQSLDQGLQFLIQYYNGEERAKGNILERFSAQQFPDLHSELNLSSLELGDSALYFCASSSTDRALEAFFGQGTRLTVV.

There are many counts of this clonotype. DNA for the CDR3: TGCGCCAGCACCCCGCCGGAATCCTACGAGCAGTACTTC. Protein: CASTPPESYEQYF. The chain recombines TRBV5-1 with TRBJ2-7; D is uncertain. CDR3 size: 13 residues. The V gene's germline CDR1 is SGHRS and CDR2 YFSETQ. Trimming took off 6 bases at V and 1 base at J, with 11 bases between the two ends.

This clonotype was recorded many times. The chain recombines TRBV2 with TRBJ2-3; TRBD1 might be the D (6 bases). Germline V CDR1 and CDR2: SNHLY, FYNNEI. V lost 2 bases to trimming and J lost 6 bases, with 12 bases between them. This CDR3 region has 14 residues. CDR3 sequence (DNA): TGTGCCAGCAGTGAAAGGGGGTCACGGGATACGCAGTATTTT. Its protein product is CASSERGSRDTQYF. The whole variable domain, remainder taken from reference TRBV2 and TRBJ2-3, is EPEVTQTPSHQVTQMGQEVILRCVPISNHLYFYWYRQILGQKVEFLVSFYNNEISEKSEIFDDQFSVERPDGSNFTLKIRSTKLEDSAMYFCASSERGSRDTQYFGPGTRLTVL.

This clonotype has ten or more counts. This chain links TRBV7-2 with TRBJ2-5, with a possible D match to TRBD1 (6 bases). Trimming removed 5 bases at V and 0 bases at J, with 10 bases between. Germline lookup yields CDR1 SGHTA and CDR2 FQGNSA. The CDR3 runs 14 residues. The CDR3 nucleotides read TGTGCCAGCAGCGAAAACAGGGACCAAGAGACCCAGTACTTC. As protein: CASSENRDQETQYF.

This clonotype was recorded at least ten times. The rearrangement joins TRBV30 to TRBJ2-1; 7 bases match TRBD1. CDR1 and CDR2 (germline): GTSNPN, SVGIG (reference sequence). The CDR3 is 15 residues long. Losses at the gene ends were 3 bases for V and 5 bases for J; bases not matched to a gene: 10. CDR3 in amino acids: CAWSLIGTVHNEQFF. The CDR3 DNA sequence: TGTGCCTGGAGCCTTATCGGGACAGTCCACAATGAGCAGTTCTTC.

This clonotype was observed a handful of times. V is TRBV2 and J is TRBJ1-2, with TRBD1 matching 10 bases. Per the germline V gene, CDR1 is SNHLY and CDR2 is FYNNEI. The V and J ends lost 6 bases and 5 bases, in that order; junction bases with no gene match: 9. CDR3 length: 15 residues. The CDR3 DNA sequence: TGTGCCAGCAGCCCGGTGCCGGGACAGGGGTATGGCTACACCTTC. It translates to CASSPVPGQGYGYTF.

This clonotype was found many times. The V and J genes are TRBV20-1 and TRBJ2-7; 8 bases match TRBD1. This CDR3 has 16 residues. The V segment lost 0 bases and the J segment 3 bases; nucleotides outside the gene matches: 10. From germline, CDR1 is DFQATT and CDR2 SNEGSKA (reference sequence). The CDR3 protein is CSARDLLGQELYEQYF. For the CDR3, the DNA is TGCAGTGCTAGAGACTTACTGGGACAGGAACTCTACGAGCAGTACTTC.

This clonotype appeared many times. V is TRBV7-2 and J is TRBJ2-1; maybe TRBD2 (6 bases). The CDR3 is 17 residues long. Trimming stripped 4 bases from V and 8 bases from J, with 24 bases between. CDR1 is SGHTA and CDR2 is FQGNSA in the germline V gene. The CDR3 DNA is TGTGCCAGCAGCTACTGGGGAGGCGGTACTTCTTCGGATGAGCAGTTCTTC. It translates to CASSYWGGGTSSDEQFF.

This clonotype was picked up many times. The genes are TRBV20-1 and TRBJ2-3; D remains unclear. The V end was cut by 2 bases, the J end by 1 base, with 7 bases between. Germline lookup yields CDR1 DFQATT and CDR2 SNEGSKA (reference sequence). This CDR3 is 13 amino acids long. This CDR3 reads CSARNFRTDTQYF. In nucleotides, the CDR3 is TGCAGTGCTAGAAACTTCCGCACAGATACGCAGTATTTT.

At least ten counts were recorded for this clonotype. J is TRBJ1-4 and V is TRBV5-5; a possible D gene is TRBD1 (5 bases). Germline CDR1 and CDR2: SGHKS and YYEKEE (reference sequence). V lost 6 bases and J lost 8, with 17 bases in between. This CDR3 region has 14 residues. The CDR3 reads CASTGTGLREKLFF. For the CDR3, the DNA is TGTGCCAGCACGGGGACGGGCCTGAGGGAAAAACTGTTTTTT.

By its share, this clonotype is medium-sized. The CDR3 coding sequence is TGTGCCAGCAGCCAGAGCTCCTACAATGAGCAGTTCTTC. This gives the protein CASSQSSYNEQFF. This chain uses TRBV27 with TRBJ2-1; the D is unclear. V lost 6 bases, J lost 0 bases, and 6 bases lay in between. The germline gives CDR1 MNHEY, CDR2 SMNVEV (reference sequence). This CDR3 region has 13 residues.

This clonotype was detected many times. The J gene is TRBJ1-4, the V gene TRBV4-1; the D is unclear. The CDR3 is made up of 14 amino acids. V lost 1 base to trimming and J lost 10 bases, with 13 bases between them. From germline, CDR1 is MGHRA and CDR2 YSYEKL. The CDR3 region has the DNA TGCGCCAGCAGCCAAGGGACGCTGGGTGGAAAACTGTTTTTT. It specifies CASSQGTLGGKLFF.

At least ten counts were recorded for this clonotype. This chain uses TRBV12-3 or TRBV12-4 with TRBJ1-2, with D uncertain. V shed 2 bases and J shed 6 bases, with 10 bases lying between them. The CDR3 contains 13 residues. This CDR3 reads CASSLMQHDGYTF. The CDR3 DNA reads TGTGCCAGCAGTTTAATGCAGCACGATGGCTACACCTTC.

This clonotype came up a few times. This chain links TRBV30 with TRBJ2-7; possibly TRBD2 for D (7 bases). The CDR3 runs to 14 residues. The ends were cut back, 0 bases at V and 5 bases at J, with 14 bases in the middle. CDR1 and CDR2 (germline): GTSNPN, SVGIG (reference sequence). CDR3 residues: CAWSVGRGGNEQYF. The CDR3 nucleotides are TGTGCCTGGAGTGTTGGCAGGGGAGGGAACGAGCAGTACTTC.

In its sample, this clonotype was seen many times. V gene TRBV5-1 combines with J gene TRBJ2-1, with 8 bases aligning to TRBD1. Trimming at V came to 2 bases and at J to 7 bases, leaving 2 bases not matched to a gene. There are 13 residues in the CDR3. Germline V gene sequence: CDR1 SGHRS, CDR2 YFSETQ. The CDR3 spells CASSFNRGNEQFF. CDR3 DNA: TGCGCCAGCAGCTTTAACAGGGGGAATGAGCAGTTCTTC. The full variable domain, with the rest looked up from reference TRBV5-1 and TRBJ2-1, is KAGVTQTPRYLIKTRGQQVTLSCSPISGHRSVSWYQQTPGQGLQFLFEYFSETQRNKGNFPGRFSGRQFSNSRSEMNVSTLELGDSALYLCASSFNRGNEQFFGPGTRLTVL.

This clonotype was counted ten times or more. The J gene is TRBJ2-7, the V gene TRBV12-3 or TRBV12-4; 7 bases align to TRBD1. CDR3 length: 15 amino acids. The ends lost 5 bases at V and 4 bases at J; junction bases unmatched: 11. The CDR3 DNA reads TGTGCCAGCAGTCCTAGAGAGGGACAGCGATACGAGCAGTACTTC. Translated: CASSPREGQRYEQYF.

This clonotype appeared many times. The chain combines TRBV6-6 with TRBJ1-6, with D maybe TRBD1 (5 bases). The CDR3 runs 14 residues. Trimming stripped 2 bases from V and 10 bases from J, with 12 bases between. Germline V gene data show CDR1 as MNHNY and CDR2 as SVGAGI (reference sequence). The CDR3 sequence is CASSYGGVDSPLHF. The CDR3 region has the DNA TGTGCCAGCAGTTACGGGGGGGTGGACTCACCCCTCCACTTT.

The table lists this clonotype with a few counts. The V call is TRBV4-2, the J call TRBJ1-5; D remains ambiguous. V lost 2 bases, J lost 4 bases, and 9 bases lay in between. This CDR3 has 14 amino acids. CDR1 is LGHNA and CDR2 is YNFKEQ in the germline V gene. The CDR3 DNA is TGTGCCAGCAGCCAACCTTATGATAATCAGCCCCAGCATTTT. Translation gives CASSQPYDNQPQHF.

Ten or more counts support this clonotype. V usage is TRBV5-3 and J usage is TRBJ2-7; 8 bases match TRBD1. TRBV5-3 is marked as an open reading frame, function uncertain. With 10 bases clipped from V and 5 bases from J, the junction kept 20 bases outside the gene matches. The CDR3 has 16 residues. The CDR3 here is CASPPGMRQGLHEQYF. CDR3 sequence (DNA): TGTGCCTCCCCCCCCGGAATGCGACAGGGGTTACACGAGCAGTACTTC.

This clonotype was detected ten times or more. This chain links TRBV5-1 with TRBJ1-1; D is undetermined. The CDR3 contains 15 residues. With 4 bases removed from V and 1 base from J, the gap between germline ends came to 14 bases. The germline V gene has CDR1 SGHRS and CDR2 YFSETQ. CDR3 DNA: TGCGCCAGCAGCCCAAACGGGCGGGAGAACACTGAAGCTTTCTTT. Its protein product is CASSPNGRENTEAFF.

A few counts support this clonotype. J is TRBJ2-1 and V is TRBV30, with TRBD2 identical over 13 bases. The CDR3 runs 21 residues. The J segment lost 0 bases and the V segment lost 0 bases, leaving 14 bases of the junction unmatched. CDR1 and CDR2 (germline): GTSNPN, SVGIG (reference sequence). CDR3 in DNA: TGTGCCTGGAGTGTACCCCTTTGGACTAGCGGGGGACCGAGCTCCTACAATGAGCAGTTCTTC. Protein sequence: CAWSVPLWTSGGPSSYNEQFF. The full variable domain, completed using reference TRBV30 and TRBJ2-1, is SQTIHQWPATLVQPVGSPLSLECTVEGTSNPNLYWYRQAAGRGLQLLFYSVGIGQISSEVPQNLSASRPQDRQFILSSKKLLLSDSGFYLCAWSVPLWTSGGPSSYNEQFFGPGTRLTVL.

This clonotype has a handful of counts. The rearrangement links TRBV19 to TRBJ2-1; the match to TRBD2 covers 9 bases. Germline V CDR1 and CDR2: LNHDA, SQIVND (reference sequence). CDR3 length equals 15 residues. V was clipped by 5 bases and J by 2 bases; unmatched bases: 4. In DNA form, the CDR3 reads TGTGCCAGTAGTCCTAGCGGGAATACCTACAATGAGCAGTTCTTC. This sequence encodes CASSPSGNTYNEQFF. The whole variable domain, remainder taken from reference TRBV19 and TRBJ2-1, is DGGITQSPKYLFRKEGQNVTLSCEQNLNHDAMYWYRQDPGQGLRLIYYSQIVNDFQKGDIAEGYSVSREKKESFPLTVTSAQKNPTAFYLCASSPSGNTYNEQFFGPGTRLTVL.

This clonotype was picked up many times. The chain links TRBV7-9 to TRBJ2-1; 8 nucleotides match TRBD2. Germline loops: CDR1 SEHNR, CDR2 FQNEAQ (reference sequence). This CDR3 is built from 12 residues. V lost 5 bases and J lost 10; bases outside the gene matches: 4. The CDR3 DNA reads TGTGCCAGCAGCCAAGCGGGGGCGGAGCAGTTCTTC. It specifies CASSQAGAEQFF.

This clonotype was seen many times. For the CDR3, the DNA is TGTGCCAGCAGTTACTCGGGGGGGGCAGAGACCCAGTACTTC. Residues: CASSYSGGAETQYF. The chain recombines TRBV6-5 with TRBJ2-5, with a possible D match to TRBD2 (7 bases). V shed 0 bases and J shed 4 bases, with 9 bases lying between them. CDR1 and CDR2 (germline): MNHEY, SVGAGI. The CDR3 length is 14 residues.

In its sample, this clonotype was seen many times. The chain carries TRBV5-1 and TRBJ1-1; D remains unclear. This CDR3 has 16 residues. CDR1 and CDR2 from the germline V gene are SGHRS and YFSETQ. Trimming pared 4 bases from V and 0 bases from J, leaving 16 bases between. Here the CDR3 reads CASSRLRTGMNTEAFF. The CDR3 coding sequence is TGCGCCAGCAGCAGACTTAGGACGGGTATGAACACTGAAGCTTTCTTT.

The sample holds many counts of this clonotype. The rearrangement uses TRBV20-1 and TRBJ1-6, with 7 bases matching TRBD1. Germline V gene data show CDR1 as DFQATT and CDR2 as SNEGSKA (reference sequence). V trimming: 3 bases; J trimming: 6 bases; junction bases outside the gene matches: 8. There are 15 residues in the CDR3. The CDR3 region is CSARGKGAINSPLHF. The DNA for the CDR3 is TGCAGTGCTAGGGGGAAGGGGGCGATTAATTCACCCCTCCACTTT.